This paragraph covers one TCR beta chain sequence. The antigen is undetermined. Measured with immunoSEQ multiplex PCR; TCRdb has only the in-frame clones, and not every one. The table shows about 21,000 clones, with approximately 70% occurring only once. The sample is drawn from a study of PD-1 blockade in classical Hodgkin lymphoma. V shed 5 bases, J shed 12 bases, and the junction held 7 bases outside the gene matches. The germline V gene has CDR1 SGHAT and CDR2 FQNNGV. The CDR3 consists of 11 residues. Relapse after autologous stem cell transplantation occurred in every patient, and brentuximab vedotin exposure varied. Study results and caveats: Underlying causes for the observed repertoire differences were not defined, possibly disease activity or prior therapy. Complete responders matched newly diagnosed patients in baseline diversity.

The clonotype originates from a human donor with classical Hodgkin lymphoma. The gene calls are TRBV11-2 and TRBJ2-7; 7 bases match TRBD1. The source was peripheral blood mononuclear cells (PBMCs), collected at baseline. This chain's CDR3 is CASSRDSFPYF. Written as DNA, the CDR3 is TGTGCCAGCAGCCGGGACAGCTTTCCGTACTTC.